This T cell receptor (beta chain) emerged from a study of blood T cell repertoires in COVID-19. Germline loops: CDR1 LGHDT, CDR2 YNNKEL (reference sequence). This CDR3 is 11 amino acids long. V was trimmed by 1 base and J by 8 bases, leaving 5 bases between them. This clone has just one count. As processed by the authors: It was from reference gene primer amplification that nucleated cell counts were estimated. Profiled with immunoSEQ multiplex PCR; TCRdb holds only in-frame clones, not every one. The V and J calls and clone size are taken from that table; D and trimming were inferred from the DNA. The sample contains hundreds of thousands of clones, 86% of which appear only once.

The receptor's source is a woman in her 30s with active or convalescent COVID-19. The gene calls are TRBV3-1 (or the pseudogene TRBV3-2) and TRBJ1-2; D is uncertain. The source material was peripheral blood. DNA of the CDR3: TGTGCCAGCAGCCAAGTGGGCGGCTACACCTTC. This encodes CASSQVGGYTF.